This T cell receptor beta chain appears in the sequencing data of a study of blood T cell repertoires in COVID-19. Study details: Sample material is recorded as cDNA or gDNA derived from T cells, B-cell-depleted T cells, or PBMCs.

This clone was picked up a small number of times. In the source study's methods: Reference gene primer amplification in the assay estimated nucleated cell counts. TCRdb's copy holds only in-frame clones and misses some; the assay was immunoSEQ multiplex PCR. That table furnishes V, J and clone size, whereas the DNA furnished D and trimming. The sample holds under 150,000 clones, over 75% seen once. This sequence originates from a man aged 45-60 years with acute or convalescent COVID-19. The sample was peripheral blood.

CDR3 nucleotides: TGTGCCAGCAGCTTGGCCGGACAGGGAATGTTAAGTCAGCCCCAGCATTTT. It encodes CASSLAGQGMLSQPQHF. The rearrangement uses TRBV5-8 and TRBJ1-5; the match to TRBD1 covers 8 bases. After removal of 0 bases from V and 6 bases from J, the junction contained 11 bases not matched to a gene. The CDR3 spans 17 residues. Per the germline V gene, CDR1 is SGHTS and CDR2 is YDEGEE. The full variable domain, with the rest looked up from reference TRBV5-8 and TRBJ1-5, is EAGVTQSPTHLIKTRGQQATLRCSPISGHTSVYWYQQALGLGLQFLLWYDEGEERNRGNFPPRFSGRQFPNYSSELNVNALELEDSALYLCASSLAGQGMLSQPQHFGDGTRLSIL.